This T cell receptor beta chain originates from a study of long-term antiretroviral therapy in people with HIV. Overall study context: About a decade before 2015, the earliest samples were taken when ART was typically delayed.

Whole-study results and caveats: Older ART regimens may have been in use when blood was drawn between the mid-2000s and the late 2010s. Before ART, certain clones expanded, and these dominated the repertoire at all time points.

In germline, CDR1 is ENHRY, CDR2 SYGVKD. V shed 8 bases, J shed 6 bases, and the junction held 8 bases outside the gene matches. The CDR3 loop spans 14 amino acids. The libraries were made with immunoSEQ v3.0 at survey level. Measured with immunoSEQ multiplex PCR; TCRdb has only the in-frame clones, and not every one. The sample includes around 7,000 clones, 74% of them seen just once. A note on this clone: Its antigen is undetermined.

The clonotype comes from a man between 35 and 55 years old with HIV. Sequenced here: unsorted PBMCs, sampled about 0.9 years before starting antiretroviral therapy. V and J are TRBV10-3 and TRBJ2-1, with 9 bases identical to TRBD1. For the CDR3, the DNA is TGTGCCATCGAACCGGGACAGGGCCCCAATGAGCAGTTCTTC. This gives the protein CAIEPGQGPNEQFF.